This TCR beta chain is from a study of regulatory T cells in long-lasting Graves disease. Study-wide results and limits: Newly diagnosed patients had higher TCR diversity than persistent Graves' patients did.

V lost 6 bases and J 0 bases, leaving 12 bases between the germline ends. Looked up from germline, CDR1 is MNHNS and CDR2 is SASEGT. This CDR3 has 15 residues. In the case of this clonotype: Its antigen is currently unknown. This may be a read error, as it is one base from a much larger clone. The conserved closing phenylalanine or tryptophan is absent in this CDR3, likely reflecting a read error.

Researchers made TCR beta libraries by using iRepertoire HTBI primers and running Arm-PCR on CDR3 regions. TCRdb used MiXCR to reprocess the multiplex PCR reads, holding one entry per CDR3 protein. Of a few hundred thousand distinct CDR3 sequences in the sample, around 15% were seen once. Time point noted: newly diagnosed GD, antithyroid drugs for less than 3 months. Isolated PBMC RNA provided the starting material for the TCR library. These same records also appear under a second study, on T cells in Graves' hyperthyroidism and ophthalmopathy. That paper notes: No progression to ophthalmopathy during 18 months of follow-up defined stable disease. Blood samples included most of the expanded thyroid clonotypes exceeding 0.001.

This chain connects TRBV6-1 to TRBJ1-5; D unclear. The sequence came from a woman under 30 with Graves disease. The source was peripheral blood mononuclear cells (PBMCs), collected at new diagnosis, from a patient treated with antithyroid drugs. CDR3 loop: CASRSDQYSNQPQHL. CDR3 nucleotide sequence: TGTGCCAGCAGATCCGACCAATATAGCAATCAGCCCCAGCATTTG.